This is a list of T cell receptor beta chains from one sample in a study of radiotherapy plus CTLA-4 blockade in lung cancer. This table comes from immunoSEQ multiplex PCR, and its TCRdb copy is limited to in-frame clones, with some not included. The table shows approximately 44,000 clones, with roughly 76% occurring only once. Source: peripheral blood, taken from a patient treated with radiotherapy plus ipilimumab. Every receptor here comes from a human donor with non-small cell lung cancer who had stable disease on radiotherapy plus ipilimumab. The CDR3 runs from the conserved cysteine through the conserved F or W. Each record gives: CDR3 protein, CDR3 DNA, CDR3 length, D gene, V gene, J gene, clone size. A D gene is named only where the DNA matches it firmly. Some rows have no size entry. The others give once, few or many, or a class for an expanded clone.

CASSEGEKLFF,TGTGCCAGCAGTGAAGGGGAAAAACTGTTTTTT,11,-,TRBV2,TRBJ1-4,-
CASSAPTGSETQYF,TGTGCCAGCAGCGCCCCGACAGGGTCCGAGACCCAGTACTTC,14,TRBD1,TRBV5-4,TRBJ2-5,few
CASSLAGAGNEKLFF,TGTGCCAGCAGTTTAGCCGGGGCAGGCAATGAAAAACTGTTTTTT,15,-,TRBV27,TRBJ1-4,-
CSARLAGTFTGELFF,TGCAGCGCGAGACTAGCGGGGACCTTCACCGGGGAGCTGTTTTTT,15,TRBD2,TRBV29-1,TRBJ2-2,-
CASSTQPGLGGLNEQFF,TGTGCCAGCAGCACACAACCGGGGCTAGGGGGGCTCAATGAGCAGTTCTTC,17,-,TRBV11-2,TRBJ2-1,-
CASSLEGSGGTEAFF,TGCGCCAGCAGCTTGGAAGGGAGCGGTGGGACTGAAGCTTTCTTT,15,-,TRBV5-1,TRBJ1-1,-
CASSPSIGNTIYF,TGTGCCAGCAGTCCATCAATTGGAAACACCATATATTTT,13,-,TRBV28,TRBJ1-3,-
CASRHKLLHVLDEQYF,TGTGCCAGCAGACATAAACTGCTACACGTGTTAGACGAGCAGTACTTC,16,-,TRBV21-1,TRBJ2-7,-
CSVERPGTGYGYTF,TGCAGCGTTGAACGCCCTGGGACAGGCTATGGCTACACCTTC,14,TRBD1,TRBV29-1,TRBJ1-2,-
CASSWQSYNEQFF,TGTGCCAGCAGTTGGCAGTCCTACAATGAGCAGTTCTTC,13,-,TRBV28,TRBJ2-1,-
CASSPDRVRRGYTF,TGTGCCAGCAGTCCTGACAGGGTCAGGCGTGGCTACACCTTC,14,TRBD1,TRBV6-5,TRBJ1-2,-
CASSERGLNYGYTF,TGTGCCAGCAGTGAAAGAGGACTTAACTATGGCTACACCTTC,14,-,TRBV2,TRBJ1-2,-
CASSPTRGRAADTQYF,TGCGCCAGCAGCCCCACCAGGGGGCGAGCGGCAGATACGCAGTATTTT,16,TRBD1,TRBV5-1,TRBJ2-3,-
CASGGRDGELFF,TGTGCCAGCGGGGGGCGCGACGGGGAGCTGTTTTTT,12,-,TRBV9,TRBJ2-2,-
CASSVGQGAAGNTIYF,TGTGCCAGCAGCGTAGGTCAGGGGGCGGCTGGAAACACCATATATTTT,16,TRBD1,TRBV9,TRBJ1-3,-
CASSFMLLAGGPRTF,TGTGCCAGCAGCTTTATGTTGCTTGCTGGAGGGCCCCGCACCTTC,15,-,TRBV11-2,TRBJ1-2,-
CASSVKNHNEQFF,TGTGCCAGCAGTGTGAAGAACCACAATGAGCAGTTCTTC,13,-,TRBV2,TRBJ2-1,-